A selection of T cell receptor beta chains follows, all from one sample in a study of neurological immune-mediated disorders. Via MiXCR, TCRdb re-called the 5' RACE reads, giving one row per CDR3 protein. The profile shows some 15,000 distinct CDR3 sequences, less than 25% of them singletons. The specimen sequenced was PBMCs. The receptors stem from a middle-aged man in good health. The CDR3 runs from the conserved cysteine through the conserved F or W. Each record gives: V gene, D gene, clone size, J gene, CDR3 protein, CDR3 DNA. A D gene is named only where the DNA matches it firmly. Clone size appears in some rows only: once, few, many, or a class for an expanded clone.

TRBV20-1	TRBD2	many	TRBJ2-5	CSAFGTSGRAAETQYF	TGCAGTGCTTTCGGGACTAGCGGGAGGGCCGCAGAGACCCAGTACTTC
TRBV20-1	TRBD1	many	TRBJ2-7	CSAEQGTYEQYF	TGCAGTGCGGAACAGGGGACCTACGAGCAGTACTTC
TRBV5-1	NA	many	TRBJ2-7	CASSPSGTAIEQYF	TGCGCCAGCAGCCCGAGTGGCACGGCAATCGAGCAGTACTTC
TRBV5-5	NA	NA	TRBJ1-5	CASSNRIQGDSNQPQHF	TGTGCCAGCAGCAACCGCATACAAGGGGATAGCAATCAGCCCCAGCATTTT
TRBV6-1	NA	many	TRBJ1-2	CASSGYRDTEPYGYTF	TGTGCCAGCAGTGGATACCGGGACACAGAGCCCTATGGCTACACCTTC
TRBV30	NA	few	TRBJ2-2	CAWCLPGRMAGELFF	TGTGCCTGGTGTTTGCCGGGGCGGATGGCCGGGGAGCTGTTTTTT
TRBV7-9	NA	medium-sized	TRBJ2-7	CASSRGQGGEQYF	TGTGCCAGCAGCCGGGGGCAGGGAGGCGAGCAGTACTTC
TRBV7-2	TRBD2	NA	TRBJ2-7	CASSLTSGRGSYEQYF	TGTGCCAGCAGCTTGACTAGCGGGAGGGGCTCCTACGAGCAGTACTTC
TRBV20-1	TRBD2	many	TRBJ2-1	CSARAVTSGNNEQFF	TGCAGTGCTAGAGCGGTGACTAGCGGGAACAATGAGCAGTTCTTC
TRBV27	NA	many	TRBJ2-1	CASSLDRSYNEQFF	TGTGCCAGCAGTTTGGATCGTTCCTACAATGAGCAGTTCTTC
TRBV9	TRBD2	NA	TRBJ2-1	CASSVRGTSGTSSYNEQFF	TGTGCCAGCAGCGTCAGAGGGACTAGCGGGACTAGCTCCTACAATGAGCAGTTCTTC
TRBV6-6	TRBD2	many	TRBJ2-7	CASSDSGRPQSEQYF	TGTGCCAGCAGTGATAGCGGGAGGCCTCAAAGCGAGCAGTACTTC
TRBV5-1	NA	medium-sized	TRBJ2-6	CASSRDLGANVLTF	TGCGCCAGCAGCAGAGACTTGGGGGCCAACGTCCTGACTTTC
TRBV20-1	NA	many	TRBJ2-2	CSARGKGYTGELFF	TGCAGTGCTAGAGGCAAGGGTTACACCGGGGAGCTGTTTTTT
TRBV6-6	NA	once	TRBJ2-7	CASSFIEGEQYF	TGTGCCAGCAGTTTTATCGAGGGCGAGCAGTACTTC
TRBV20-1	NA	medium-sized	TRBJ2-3	CSGTAGDTQYF	TGCAGTGGGACAGCGGGAGATACGCAGTATTTT
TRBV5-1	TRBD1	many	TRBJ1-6	CASSGRTGKNSPLHF	TGCGCCAGCAGCGGAAGGACAGGGAAAAATTCACCCCTCCACTTT
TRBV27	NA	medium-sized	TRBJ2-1	CASSLIGRAHSYNEQFF	TGTGCCAGCAGTTTAATTGGGCGGGCCCACTCCTACAATGAGCAGTTCTTC
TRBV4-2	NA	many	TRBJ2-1	CASSSAAGTSYNEQFF	TGTGCCAGCAGCTCTGCGGCCGGAACCTCCTACAATGAGCAGTTCTTC
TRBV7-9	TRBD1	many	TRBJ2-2	CASRPGQGYTGELFF	TGTGCCAGCAGGCCCGGACAGGGATACACCGGGGAGCTGTTTTTT
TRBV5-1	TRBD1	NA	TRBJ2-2	CASSYGTGRAGELFF	TGCGCCAGCAGCTACGGGACAGGGAGGGCCGGGGAGCTGTTTTTT
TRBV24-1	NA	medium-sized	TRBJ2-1	CATSDSTAWGSYNEQFF	TGTGCCACCAGTGACAGTACCGCGTGGGGGTCCTACAATGAGCAGTTCTTC
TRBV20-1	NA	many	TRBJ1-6	CSARDGAGNNSPLHF	TGCAGTGCTAGAGATGGGGCCGGGAATAATTCACCCCTCCACTTT
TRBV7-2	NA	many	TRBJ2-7	CASSLRGEQYF	TGTGCCAGCAGCTTAAGGGGCGAGCAGTACTTC
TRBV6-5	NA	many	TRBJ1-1	CASSNPRDAGEAFF	TGTGCCAGCAGTAACCCCCGGGACGCCGGGGAAGCTTTCTTT
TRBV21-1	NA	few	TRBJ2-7	CASSPRYPNVEQYF	TGTGCCAGCAGCCCCCGCTACCCCAACGTCGAGCAGTACTTC
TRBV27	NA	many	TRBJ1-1	CASSSTSRSEAFF	TGTGCCAGCAGTTCGACAAGCCGATCTGAAGCTTTCTTT
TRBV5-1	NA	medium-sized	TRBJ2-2	CASSLAVGELFF	TGCGCCAGCAGCTTGGCGGTCGGGGAGCTGTTTTTT
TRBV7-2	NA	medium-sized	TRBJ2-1	CASSSVTLGDNEQFF	TGTGCCAGCAGCTCAGTGACTCTCGGTGACAATGAGCAGTTCTTC
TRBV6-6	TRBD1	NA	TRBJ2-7	CASTRRLPGTGQEQYF	TGTGCCAGCACCCGACGCCTCCCCGGGACAGGGCAGGAGCAGTACTTC
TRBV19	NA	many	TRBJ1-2	CASSPDSATFYGYTF	TGTGCCAGTAGTCCCGACAGCGCGACCTTCTATGGCTACACCTTC
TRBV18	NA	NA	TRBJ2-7	CASSPPVGSYEQYF	TGTGCCAGCTCACCACCGGTCGGATCCTACGAGCAGTACTTC
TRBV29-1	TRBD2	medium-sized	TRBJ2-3	CSVRLAGADTQYF	TGCAGCGTTAGGCTAGCGGGAGCAGATACGCAGTATTTT
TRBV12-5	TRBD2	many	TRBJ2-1	CASGLAPGTRVSEQFF	TGTGCTAGTGGTTTGGCACCCGGGACTAGGGTCTCTGAGCAGTTCTTC
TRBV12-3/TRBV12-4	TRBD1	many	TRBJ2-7	CASSTRTGPSSYEQYF	TGTGCCAGCAGTACCCGGACAGGGCCCAGCTCCTACGAGCAGTACTTC
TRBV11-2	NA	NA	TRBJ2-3	CASSYTHTDTQYF	TGTGCCAGCAGCTACACCCACACAGATACGCAGTATTTT
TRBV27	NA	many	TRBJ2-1	CASIHGLEIYNEQFF	TGTGCCAGCATCCACGGCCTAGAGATTTACAATGAGCAGTTCTTC
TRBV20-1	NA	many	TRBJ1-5	CSAREAGNQPQHF	TGCAGTGCTAGAGAGGCGGGGAATCAGCCCCAGCATTTT
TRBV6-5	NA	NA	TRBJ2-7	CASRQDRLGEQYF	TGTGCCAGCAGACAGGACCGGCTGGGCGAGCAGTACTTC
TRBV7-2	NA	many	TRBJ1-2	CASSLTSYGYTF	TGTGCCAGCAGCCTAACCTCATATGGCTACACCTTC
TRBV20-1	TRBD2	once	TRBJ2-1	CSATSGSYNEQFF	TGCAGTGCTACTAGCGGGAGCTACAATGAGCAGTTCTTC
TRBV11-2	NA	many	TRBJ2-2	CASSWPRGGKNTGELFF	TGTGCCAGCAGCTGGCCGAGGGGCGGCAAAAACACCGGGGAGCTGTTTTTT
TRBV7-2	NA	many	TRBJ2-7	CASSPTGGLAGVEQYF	TGTGCCAGCAGCCCGACAGGGGGCCTAGCGGGAGTGGAGCAGTACTTC
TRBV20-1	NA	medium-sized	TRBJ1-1	CSARDGTVNTEAFF	TGCAGTGCTAGAGATGGTACTGTGAACACTGAAGCTTTCTTT
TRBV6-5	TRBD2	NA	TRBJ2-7	CASRLGLADTYEQYF	TGTGCCAGCAGACTGGGACTAGCGGACACCTACGAGCAGTACTTC
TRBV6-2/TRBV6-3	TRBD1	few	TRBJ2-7	CASSGTGTYEQYF	TGTGCCAGTTCCGGGACAGGGACCTACGAGCAGTACTTC
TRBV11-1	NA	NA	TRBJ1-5	CASSLGDGQPQHF	TGTGCCAGCAGCTTAGGGGATGGACAGCCCCAGCATTTT
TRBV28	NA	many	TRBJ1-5	CASRTPGNQPQHF	TGTGCCAGCAGGACCCCGGGCAATCAGCCCCAGCATTTT
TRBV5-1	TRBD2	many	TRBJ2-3	CASRETSATDTQYF	TGCGCCAGCAGAGAGACTAGCGCAACAGATACGCAGTATTTT
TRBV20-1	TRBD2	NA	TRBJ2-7	CSARIWGRGGLPNSYEQYF	TGCAGTGCTAGAATTTGGGGAAGGGGAGGGCTACCGAACTCCTACGAGCAGTACTTC
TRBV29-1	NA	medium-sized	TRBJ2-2	CSVLTANTGELFF	TGCAGCGTCCTGACAGCGAACACCGGGGAGCTGTTTTTT
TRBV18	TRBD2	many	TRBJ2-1	CASSPTRGDNEQFF	TGTGCCAGCTCACCGACTCGGGGGGACAATGAGCAGTTCTTC
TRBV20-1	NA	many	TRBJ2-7	CSARLAGYEQYF	TGCAGTGCTAGGCTAGCAGGTTACGAGCAGTACTTC
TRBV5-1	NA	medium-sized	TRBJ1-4	CASNSGIENEKLFF	TGCGCCAGCAACTCAGGAATTGAGAATGAAAAACTGTTTTTT
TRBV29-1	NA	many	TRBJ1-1	CSAGPGQNTEAFF	TGCAGCGCTGGGCCCGGGCAGAACACTGAAGCTTTCTTT
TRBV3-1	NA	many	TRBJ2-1	CASSRMMNNEQFF	TGTGCCAGCAGCCGCATGATGAACAATGAGCAGTTCTTC
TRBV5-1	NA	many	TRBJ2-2	CASSLRPLGRANTGELFF	TGCGCCAGCAGCTTGCGTCCTCTCGGGCGAGCCAACACCGGGGAGCTGTTTTTT
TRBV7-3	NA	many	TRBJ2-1	CASSSGASIYNEQFF	TGTGCCAGCAGCTCCGGGGCTAGCATTTACAATGAGCAGTTCTTC
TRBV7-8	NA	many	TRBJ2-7	CASSQTEITYEQYF	TGTGCCAGCAGTCAGACAGAAATCACCTACGAGCAGTACTTC